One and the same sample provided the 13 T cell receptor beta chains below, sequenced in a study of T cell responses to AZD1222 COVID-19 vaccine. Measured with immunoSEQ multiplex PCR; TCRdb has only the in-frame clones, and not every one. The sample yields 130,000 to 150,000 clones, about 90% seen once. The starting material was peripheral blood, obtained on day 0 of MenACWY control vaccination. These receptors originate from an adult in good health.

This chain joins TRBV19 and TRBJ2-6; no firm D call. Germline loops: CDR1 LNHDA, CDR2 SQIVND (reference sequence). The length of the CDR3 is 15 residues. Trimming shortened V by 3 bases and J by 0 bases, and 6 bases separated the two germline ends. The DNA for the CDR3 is TGTGCCAGTAGTATGAAGACCTCTGGGGCCAACGTCCTGACTTTC. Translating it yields CASSMKTSGANVLTF.

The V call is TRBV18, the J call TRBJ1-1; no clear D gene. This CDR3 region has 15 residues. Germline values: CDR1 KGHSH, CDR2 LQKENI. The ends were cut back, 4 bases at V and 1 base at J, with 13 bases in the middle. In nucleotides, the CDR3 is TGTGCCAGCTCACGGACGTCCCCAGGGAACACTGAAGCTTTCTTT. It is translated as CASSRTSPGNTEAFF.

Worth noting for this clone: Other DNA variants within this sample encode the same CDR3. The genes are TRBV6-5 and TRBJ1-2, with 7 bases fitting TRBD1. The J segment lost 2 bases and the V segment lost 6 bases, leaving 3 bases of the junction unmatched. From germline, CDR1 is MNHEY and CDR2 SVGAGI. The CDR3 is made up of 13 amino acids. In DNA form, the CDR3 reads TGTGCCAGCAGCCTGACAGGGAACTATGGCTACACCTTC. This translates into CASSLTGNYGYTF.

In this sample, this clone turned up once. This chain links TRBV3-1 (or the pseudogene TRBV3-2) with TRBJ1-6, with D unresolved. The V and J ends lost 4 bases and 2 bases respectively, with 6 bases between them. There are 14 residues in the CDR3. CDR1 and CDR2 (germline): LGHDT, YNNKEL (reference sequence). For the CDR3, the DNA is TGTGCCAGCAGCCTCCCGACCTATAATTCACCCCTCCACTTT. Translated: CASSLPTYNSPLHF.

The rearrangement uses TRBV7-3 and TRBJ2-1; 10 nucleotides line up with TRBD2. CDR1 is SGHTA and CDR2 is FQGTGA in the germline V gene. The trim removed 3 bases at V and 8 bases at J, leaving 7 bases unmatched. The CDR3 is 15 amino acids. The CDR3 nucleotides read TGTGCCAGCAGCTTTCAGCGGGGGGGCCTCGATGAGCAGTTCTTC. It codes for CASSFQRGGLDEQFF.

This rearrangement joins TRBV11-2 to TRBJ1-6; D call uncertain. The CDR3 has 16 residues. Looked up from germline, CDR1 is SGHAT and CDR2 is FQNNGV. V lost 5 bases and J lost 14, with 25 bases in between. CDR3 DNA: TGTGCCAGCAGCAGAATAGAGGGTCACGTCCCCTTCACCCTCCACTTT. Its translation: CASSRIEGHVPFTLHF.

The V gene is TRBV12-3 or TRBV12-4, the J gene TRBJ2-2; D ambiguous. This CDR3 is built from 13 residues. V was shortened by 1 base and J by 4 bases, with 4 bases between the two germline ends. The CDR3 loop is CASSLGLTGELFF. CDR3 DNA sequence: TGTGCCAGCAGTTTAGGCCTCACCGGGGAGCTGTTTTTT.

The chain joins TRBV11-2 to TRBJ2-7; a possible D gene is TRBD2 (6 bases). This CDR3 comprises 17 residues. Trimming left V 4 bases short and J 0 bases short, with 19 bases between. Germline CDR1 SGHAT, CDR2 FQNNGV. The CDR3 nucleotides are TGTGCCAGCAGCTGGACTGATGGAGGGCGTAGCTCCTACGAGCAGTACTTC. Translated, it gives CASSWTDGGRSSYEQYF.

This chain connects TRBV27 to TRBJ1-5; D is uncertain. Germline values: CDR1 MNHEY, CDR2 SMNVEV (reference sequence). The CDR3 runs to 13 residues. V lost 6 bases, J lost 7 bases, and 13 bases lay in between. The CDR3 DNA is TGTGCCAGCAGGTTCGGGCTGGGACAGCCCCAGCATTTT. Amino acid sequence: CASRFGLGQPQHF.

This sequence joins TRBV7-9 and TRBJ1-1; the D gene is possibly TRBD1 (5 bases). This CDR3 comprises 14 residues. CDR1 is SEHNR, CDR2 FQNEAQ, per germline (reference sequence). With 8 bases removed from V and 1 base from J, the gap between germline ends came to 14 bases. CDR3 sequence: CASGLRQGNTEAFF. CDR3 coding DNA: TGTGCCAGCGGACTAAGGCAGGGGAACACTGAAGCTTTCTTT.

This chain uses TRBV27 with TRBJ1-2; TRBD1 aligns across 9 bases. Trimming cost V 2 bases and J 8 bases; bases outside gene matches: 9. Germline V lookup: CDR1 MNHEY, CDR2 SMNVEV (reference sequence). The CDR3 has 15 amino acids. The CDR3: CASSLGTGYSRGYTF. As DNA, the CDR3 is TGTGCCAGCAGTTTAGGGACAGGGTACTCCCGAGGCTACACCTTC.

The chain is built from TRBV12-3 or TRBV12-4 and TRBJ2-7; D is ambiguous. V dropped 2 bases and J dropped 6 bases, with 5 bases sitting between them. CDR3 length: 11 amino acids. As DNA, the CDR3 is TGTGCCAGCAGTTTACTCGGCGAGCAGTACTTC. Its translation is CASSLLGEQYF.

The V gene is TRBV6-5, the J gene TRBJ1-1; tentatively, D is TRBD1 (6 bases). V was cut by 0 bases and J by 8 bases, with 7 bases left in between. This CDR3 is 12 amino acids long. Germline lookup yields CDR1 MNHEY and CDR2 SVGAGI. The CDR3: CASSYSTGEAFF. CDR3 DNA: TGTGCCAGCAGTTACTCTACAGGGGAAGCTTTCTTT.